The clone carrying this T cell receptor beta chain has just a few counts. Its antigen is still unknown. The record originates from a study of CD4 T cells in relation to SARS-CoV-2 and coronaviruses. The protocol was immunoSEQ multiplex PCR, while the TCRdb copy is restricted to in-frame clones and leaves out a portion. The table includes fewer than 25,000 clones, around 68% detected once. The unexposed donors gave CD4+ T cells in about 2011-2019, prior to COVID-19. Isolation of CD4+ T cells took place after less than 11 days in culture. The sequence was obtained from a human donor in good health. What was sequenced was CD4+ T cells from PBMCs, cultured in vitro.

The CDR3 is CASSLQGSNYGYTF. In DNA form, the CDR3 reads TGTGCCAGCAGTTTACAGGGATCTAACTATGGCTACACCTTC. The chain couples TRBV2 to TRBJ1-2, with D possibly matching TRBD1 (6 bases). The CDR3 covers 14 residues. Trimming left V 5 bases short and J 0 bases short, with 10 bases between. Germline CDR1 and CDR2: SNHLY and FYNNEI.